This is a list of T cell receptor beta chains from one sample in a study of shared clonotypes between healthy human individuals. The data were produced by immunoSEQ multiplex PCR, yet TCRdb's version contains in-frame clones alone and is incomplete. The sample includes about 2.1 million clones, around 93% seen only once; the top ten take about 1.7%. Specimen: naive CD8+ T cells from PBMCs. The receptors stem from a man aged 18 to 30 in good health. Some clones in this sample may be carry-over from other donors' samples. Each CDR3 is given with its conserved first and last residue. D genes are given only for firm matches. The size field is filled for only some rows; it gives once, few, many or a size class.

.	TRBV27	TRBJ2-6	.	CASSLSPVPGANVLTF	TGTGCCAGCAGTTTATCCCCAGTCCCTGGGGCCAACGTCCTGACTTTC
.	TRBV9	TRBJ2-5	TRBD1	CASSGSGTGVETQYF	TGTGCCAGCAGCGGTAGTGGGACAGGGGTTGAGACCCAGTACTTC
.	TRBV6-5	TRBJ1-1	.	CASSWQEGYTEAFF	TGTGCCAGCAGTTGGCAAGAGGGGTACACTGAAGCTTTCTTT
.	TRBV28	TRBJ1-1	.	CASRTEGENTEAFF	TGTGCCAGCAGGACAGAGGGGGAGAACACTGAAGCTTTCTTT
once	TRBV5-1	TRBJ2-5	.	CASSSRQTSWETQYF	TGCGCCAGCAGCTCCCGACAGACCTCGTGGGAGACCCAGTACTTC
.	TRBV7-2	TRBJ2-1	.	CASSPLGRGGVVYNEQFF	TGTGCCAGCAGCCCATTGGGGCGGGGCGGGGTCGTGTACAATGAGCAGTTCTTC
.	TRBV9	TRBJ1-2	TRBD1	CASSARQGERYGYTF	TGTGCCAGCAGCGCCCGCCAGGGGGAACGGTATGGCTACACCTTC
.	TRBV2	TRBJ2-7	.	CASSAGPGEEQYF	TGTGCCAGCAGCGCCGGACCGGGGGAGGAGCAGTACTTC
.	TRBV27	TRBJ2-1	TRBD2	CASSTGTSGNNEQFF	TGTGCCAGCAGCACCGGGACTAGCGGAAACAATGAGCAGTTCTTC
.	TRBV7-9	TRBJ2-1	TRBD2	CASSFGLAGYDEQFF	TGTGCCAGCAGCTTCGGACTAGCGGGATATGATGAGCAGTTCTTC
.	TRBV5-1	TRBJ2-3	.	CASSLAGRVAFTDTQYF	TGCGCCAGCAGCTTGGCGGGCAGAGTAGCGTTCACAGATACGCAGTATTTT
.	TRBV9	TRBJ2-7	TRBD1	CASSVGVDRGSYEQYF	TGTGCCAGCAGCGTAGGGGTGGACAGGGGATCCTACGAGCAGTACTTC
.	TRBV10-3	TRBJ2-1	TRBD2	CAISDNVAGGPTNEQFF	TGTGCCATCAGTGATAACGTGGCGGGAGGCCCAACCAATGAGCAGTTCTTC
.	TRBV7-9	TRBJ2-7	.	CASSSWGLGDNSYEQYF	TGTGCCAGCAGCTCCTGGGGGCTGGGCGACAACTCCTACGAGCAGTACTTC
.	TRBV19	TRBJ2-3	TRBD1	CASSPMQGATDTQYF	TGTGCCAGTAGTCCCATGCAGGGGGCAACAGATACGCAGTATTTT
.	TRBV6-5	TRBJ2-7	TRBD2	CASELAGSGEQYF	TGTGCCAGCGAACTAGCGGGATCTGGCGAGCAGTACTTC
.	TRBV7-8	TRBJ2-2	.	CASSLVKTNANTGELFF	TGTGCCAGCAGCTTAGTCAAGACTAACGCGAACACCGGGGAGCTGTTTTTT
.	TRBV15	TRBJ2-1	.	CATSRGQGDLYNEQFF	TGTGCCACCAGCAGAGGGCAGGGAGATCTCTACAATGAGCAGTTCTTC
.	TRBV7-2	TRBJ2-7	.	CASSRPGQDPSYEQYF	TGTGCCAGCAGCCGTCCGGGGCAGGACCCCTCCTACGAGCAGTACTTC
few	TRBV7-9	TRBJ1-1	.	CASSLESWTEAFF	TGTGCCAGCAGCTTAGAGTCCTGGACTGAAGCTTTCTTT
.	TRBV6-5	TRBJ2-5	.	CASSYGLAETQYF	TGTGCCAGCAGTTACGGGCTAGCGGAGACCCAGTACTTC
.	TRBV11-2	TRBJ2-7	.	CASRRKGTYEQYF	TGTGCCAGCAGACGCAAGGGCACCTACGAGCAGTACTTC
once	TRBV29-1	TRBJ2-7	.	CSVVFRGEQYF	TGCAGCGTTGTTTTCCGAGGGGAGCAGTACTTC
.	TRBV6-5	TRBJ1-2	TRBD1	CASTHRGGYGYTF	TGTGCCAGCACCCACAGGGGTGGCTATGGCTACACCTTC
.	TRBV7-9	TRBJ1-2	TRBD1	CASSSGQGFGYGYTF	TGTGCCAGCAGCTCAGGACAGGGTTTCGGCTATGGCTACACCTTC
.	TRBV5-1	TRBJ1-4	.	CASSLSSRAGTNEKLFF	TGCGCCAGCAGCTTATCGTCCAGGGCGGGAACTAATGAAAAACTGTTTTTT
.	TRBV27	TRBJ2-1	.	CASSFRAPSNEQFF	TGTGCCAGCAGTTTCAGGGCCCCTAGCAATGAGCAGTTCTTC
once	TRBV27	TRBJ2-5	.	CASSSLYPGPTQETQYF	TGTGCCAGCAGTTCCCTTTATCCGGGACCCACCCAAGAGACCCAGTACTTC
.	TRBV5-4	TRBJ1-4	TRBD1	CASSWGTENEKLFF	TGTGCCAGCAGCTGGGGGACAGAAAATGAAAAACTGTTTTTT
.	TRBV7-2	TRBJ2-1	.	CASRAPIEQFF	TGTGCCAGCAGAGCCCCCATAGAGCAGTTCTTC
.	TRBV7-2	TRBJ2-5	TRBD1	CASSLFRFAGQGSQETQYF	TGTGCCAGCAGCTTATTTCGATTCGCAGGACAGGGTAGCCAAGAGACCCAGTACTTC
.	TRBV9	TRBJ2-1	.	CASSVVQDEQFF	TGTGCCAGCAGCGTAGTTCAGGATGAGCAGTTCTTC
.	TRBV7-3	TRBJ2-1	TRBD1	CASSPGGISEQFF	TGTGCCAGCAGCCCAGGGGGTATTAGTGAGCAGTTCTTC
.	TRBV2	TRBJ1-1	.	CASSATRNTEAFF	TGTGCCAGCAGCGCCACGAGGAACACTGAAGCTTTCTTT
.	TRBV7-9	TRBJ1-2	TRBD1	CASSPTVTTGDGYTF	TGTGCCAGCAGCCCCACGGTCACGACAGGGGATGGCTACACCTTC
.	TRBV28	TRBJ2-1	.	CASSSLQQTYNEQFF	TGTGCCAGCAGTTCCCTCCAACAGACATACAATGAGCAGTTCTTC
.	TRBV30	TRBJ2-1	TRBD2	CAWSLAGAYYNEQFF	TGTGCCTGGAGTCTAGCGGGGGCCTATTACAATGAGCAGTTCTTC
.	TRBV4-1	TRBJ1-5	.	CASSHGIDRYQPQHF	TGCGCCAGCAGCCACGGGATTGACCGATATCAGCCCCAGCATTTT
few	TRBV28	TRBJ1-1	TRBD1	CASRGTGNTEAFF	TGTGCCAGCAGGGGGACAGGGAACACTGAAGCTTTCTTT
.	TRBV28	TRBJ1-5	.	CASSTQSGNQPQHF	TGTGCCAGCAGTACCCAGAGTGGGAATCAGCCCCAGCATTTT
.	TRBV9	TRBJ1-4	TRBD1	CASSASDRSREKLFF	TGTGCCAGCAGCGCCTCGGACAGGAGTAGGGAAAAACTGTTTTTT
.	TRBV9	TRBJ1-2	.	CASSASIGGSDGYTF	TGTGCCAGCAGCGCCTCGATCGGGGGGTCTGATGGCTACACCTTC
.	TRBV4-2	TRBJ2-3	TRBD2	CASSHTATSGGTDTQYF	TGTGCCAGCAGCCACACGGCGACTAGCGGCGGCACAGATACGCAGTATTTT
.	TRBV28	TRBJ2-3	.	CASLGLGGADTQYF	TGTGCCAGCCTGGGGCTAGGGGGAGCTGATACGCAGTATTTT
.	TRBV7-3	TRBJ2-1	TRBD2	CASSPGTSGSDEQFF	TGTGCCAGCAGCCCAGGGACTAGCGGGAGCGATGAGCAGTTCTTC
.	TRBV10-3	TRBJ2-7	TRBD1	CAISDPGQGTYEQYF	TGTGCCATCAGCGACCCGGGACAGGGGACCTACGAGCAGTACTTC
.	TRBV25-1	TRBJ2-1	.	CASSERQSSYNEQFF	TGTGCCAGCAGCGAGAGGCAGAGTTCCTACAATGAGCAGTTCTTC
.	TRBV2	TRBJ2-1	.	CATLDNADEQFF	TGTGCCACCCTTGATAATGCCGATGAGCAGTTCTTC
few	TRBV30	TRBJ1-1	.	CAWSVLRVREAFF	TGTGCCTGGAGTGTTTTACGTGTCCGTGAAGCTTTCTTT
.	TRBV10-1	TRBJ2-1	.	CASRFRDIPYNEQFF	TGCGCCAGCAGGTTCCGGGACATCCCCTACAATGAGCAGTTCTTC
.	TRBV7-9	TRBJ2-7	.	CASSARTPDYEQYF	TGTGCCAGCAGCGCCAGGACACCCGACTACGAGCAGTACTTC
.	TRBV9	TRBJ2-5	TRBD2	CASSLGAASGREFRETQYF	TGTGCCAGCAGCTTAGGGGCCGCTAGCGGGAGAGAGTTCCGGGAGACCCAGTACTTC
.	TRBV30	TRBJ1-4	.	CAWGDGATNEKLFF	TGTGCCTGGGGGGACGGTGCAACTAATGAAAAACTGTTTTTT